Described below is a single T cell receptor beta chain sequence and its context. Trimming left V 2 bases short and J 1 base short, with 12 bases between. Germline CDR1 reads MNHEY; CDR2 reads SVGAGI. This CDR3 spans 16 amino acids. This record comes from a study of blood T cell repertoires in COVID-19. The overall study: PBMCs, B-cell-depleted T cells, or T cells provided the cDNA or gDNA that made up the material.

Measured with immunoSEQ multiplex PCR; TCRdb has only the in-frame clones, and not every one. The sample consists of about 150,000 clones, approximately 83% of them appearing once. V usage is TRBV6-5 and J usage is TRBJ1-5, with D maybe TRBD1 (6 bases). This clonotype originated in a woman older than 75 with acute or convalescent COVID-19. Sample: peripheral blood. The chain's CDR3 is CASSYGVTGSNQPQHF. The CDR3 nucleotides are TGTGCCAGCAGTTACGGTGTGACAGGAAGCAATCAGCCCCAGCATTTT.